Below, 21 T cell receptor beta chains from the same sample are listed, as sequenced in a study of T cell responses to AZD1222 COVID-19 vaccine. Using immunoSEQ multiplex PCR, the repertoire was profiled, and TCRdb retains in-frame clones only, with some absent. There are under 70,000 clones in the sample; more than 75% occur only once, and around 5% lies in the top ten. The sequencing used peripheral blood, collected 28 days after the second AZD1222 dose. These receptors originate from an adult who received the AZD1222 COVID-19 vaccine.

The chain couples TRBV19 to TRBJ2-3; 10 bases agree with TRBD2. The CDR3 totals 15 residues. The germline V gene has CDR1 LNHDA and CDR2 SQIVND (reference sequence). V lost 2 bases to trimming and J lost 3 bases; unmatched junction nucleotides: 2. CDR3 amino acids: CASSIRGLATDTQYF. The CDR3 nucleotides read TGTGCCAGTAGTATACGGGGACTAGCGACAGATACGCAGTATTTT.

The genes are TRBV6-4 and TRBJ1-2, with D unclear. V dropped 3 bases and J dropped 3 bases, with 17 bases sitting between them. The CDR3 runs 16 residues. From germline, CDR1 is MRHNA and CDR2 SNTAGT. CDR3 protein: CASSEGPTSFHYGYTF. The CDR3, as DNA: TGTGCCAGCAGTGAAGGGCCAACGAGCTTTCACTATGGCTACACCTTC.

This sequence joins TRBV24-1 and TRBJ2-3, with D possibly TRBD1 on 6 matching bases. From germline, CDR1 is KGHDR and CDR2 SFDVKD. The CDR3 totals 14 residues. The V end was cut by 3 bases, the J end by 4 bases, with 10 bases between. Here the CDR3 DNA reads TGTGCCACCAGTGATGTACAGGGCCCAGATACGCAGTATTTT. The encoded protein is CATSDVQGPDTQYF.

This clone is a singleton in its sample. The V call is TRBV10-3, the J call TRBJ2-3; 10 bases match TRBD1. Germline V gene sequence: CDR1 ENHRY, CDR2 SYGVKD. The CDR3 sequence is 14 residues long. J lost 4 bases, V lost 11 bases, and 9 bases had no gene match. CDR3 nucleotide sequence: TGTGCCGCATACCCGGGACAGGGGTCAGATACGCAGTATTTT. This gives the protein CAAYPGQGSDTQYF.

The V and J genes are TRBV5-1 and TRBJ1-1; D is unresolved. This CDR3 spans 14 amino acids. Per the germline V gene, CDR1 is SGHRS and CDR2 is YFSETQ. V dropped 2 bases and J dropped 1 base, with 9 bases sitting between them. The CDR3 region has the DNA TGCGCCAGCAGCTTTGGTTCAGGGAACACTGAAGCTTTCTTT. Protein product: CASSFGSGNTEAFF.

This rearrangement joins TRBV5-4 to TRBJ2-3, with 9 bases aligning to TRBD2. J lost 4 bases, V lost 0 bases, and 6 bases had no gene match. This CDR3 has 16 amino acids. Germline values: CDR1 SGHNT, CDR2 YYREEE (reference sequence). CDR3 nucleotides: TGTGCCAGCAGCTTGGCTAGCGGGGATTGGGCAGATACGCAGTATTTT. Translated: CASSLASGDWADTQYF.

This chain uses TRBV7-9 with TRBJ1-1; tentatively, D is TRBD1 (5 bases). With 3 bases removed from V and 4 bases from J, the gap between germline ends came to 12 bases. Germline V gives CDR1 SEHNR, CDR2 FQNEAQ (reference sequence). The CDR3 totals 14 residues. The chain's CDR3 is CASSLDTWGTEAFF. The CDR3 nucleotides are TGTGCCAGCAGCTTGGACACCTGGGGCACTGAAGCTTTCTTT.

This clone was picked up one time. This chain connects TRBV19 to TRBJ1-2, with 8 nucleotides matching TRBD1. From germline, CDR1 is LNHDA and CDR2 SQIVND (reference sequence). The CDR3 has 16 residues. The V and J ends lost 6 bases and 4 bases, in that order; junction bases with no gene match: 13. The CDR3 coding sequence is TGTGCCAGTAGGGGACAGGAGACAGGAGTCTTCTATGGCTACACCTTC. It encodes CASRGQETGVFYGYTF.

The chain joins TRBV5-1 to TRBJ1-1; TRBD1 might be the D (5 bases). Deletions cut 0 bases from V and 1 base from J, with 7 bases between. The germline V gene encodes CDR1 SGHRS and CDR2 YFSETQ. The CDR3 covers 14 residues. CDR3 residues: CASSLAGGNTEAFF. CDR3 bases: TGCGCCAGCAGCTTGGCCGGGGGGAACACTGAAGCTTTCTTT. The whole variable domain, remainder taken from reference TRBV5-1 and TRBJ1-1, is KAGVTQTPRYLIKTRGQQVTLSCSPISGHRSVSWYQQTPGQGLQFLFEYFSETQRNKGNFPGRFSGRQFSNSRSEMNVSTLELGDSALYLCASSLAGGNTEAFFGQGTRLTVV.

The V gene is TRBV11-2, the J gene TRBJ2-1; 16 bases are a match to TRBD2. The junction had 8 bases not matched to a gene; V was cut back by 1 base and J by 8 bases. The CDR3 totals 18 residues. Germline V gene sequence: CDR1 SGHAT, CDR2 FQNNGV. For the CDR3, the DNA is TGTGCCAGCAGCTTAGGTCTGGGACTAGCGGGGGGGCCCCATGAGCAGTTCTTC. The encoded protein is CASSLGLGLAGGPHEQFF. Full variable domain (rest looked up from reference TRBV11-2 and TRBJ2-1): EAGVAQSPRYKIIEKRQSVAFWCNPISGHATLYWYQQILGQGPKLLIQFQNNGVVDDSQLPKDRFSAERLKGVDSTLKIQPAKLEDSAVYLCASSLGLGLAGGPHEQFFGPGTRLTVL.

CDR3 coding DNA: TGTGCCACCAGTGATTTGCTGGTGGCAGTCTGCAATCAGCCCCAGCATTTT. As protein: CATSDLLVAVCNQPQHF. This chain joins TRBV24-1 and TRBJ1-5, with D unclear. Germline V gene data show CDR1 as KGHDR and CDR2 as SFDVKD. The CDR3 has 17 amino acids. Deletions cut 0 bases from V and 2 bases from J, with 13 bases between.

This chain joins TRBV6-1 and TRBJ2-2, with D perhaps matching TRBD2 (6 bases). Germline V gene data show CDR1 as MNHNS and CDR2 as SASEGT. The CDR3 covers 14 residues. Trimming removed 2 bases from V and 6 bases from J, with 10 bases in between. This chain's CDR3 is CASSERRDSGELFF. The CDR3 nucleotides read TGTGCCAGCAGTGAAAGGAGGGATTCCGGGGAGCTGTTTTTT.

The chain is built from TRBV7-9 and TRBJ2-1, with 9 bases aligning to TRBD2. The CDR3 is 14 residues long. Germline-derived CDR1 and CDR2 are SEHNR and FQNEAQ (reference sequence). The junction had 4 bases not matched to a gene; V was cut back by 4 bases and J by 6 bases. As DNA, the CDR3 is TGTGCCAGCAGCTACCTAGCGGGAATCAATGAGCAGTTCTTC. Its translation: CASSYLAGINEQFF.

This sequence joins TRBV6-2 or TRBV6-3 and TRBJ2-1; no clear D gene. The CDR3 contains 11 residues. V was trimmed by 6 bases and J by 3 bases, leaving 3 bases between them. Germline assignment: CDR1 MNHEY and CDR2 SVGEGT. CDR3 loop: CASSNYNEQFF. Here the CDR3 DNA reads TGTGCCAGCAGCAACTACAATGAGCAGTTCTTC.

The V and J genes are TRBV15 and TRBJ1-4; tentatively, D is TRBD1 (5 bases). The germline gives CDR1 LNHNV, CDR2 YYDKDF (reference sequence). There are 16 residues in the CDR3. V lost 0 bases and J lost 5, with 13 bases in between. CDR3 sequence (DNA): TGTGCCACCAGCAGAGATGGGGGTAATATGAATGAAAAACTGTTTTTT. Its protein is CATSRDGGNMNEKLFF.

This clone has a single count. The V and J genes are TRBV28 and TRBJ1-5; no firm D call. Germline lookup yields CDR1 MDHEN and CDR2 SYDVKM. V lost 3 bases, J lost 2 bases, and 11 bases lay in between. The CDR3 is made up of 15 amino acids. The DNA of the CDR3 is TGTGCCAGCAGTTTCGCCAGAGCGGGCAATCAGCCCCAGCATTTT. Its translation is CASSFARAGNQPQHF.

This clone is a singleton in its sample. This same CDR3 is encoded by further DNA sequences in the sample. The chain carries TRBV20-1 and TRBJ1-1; D unresolved. Trimming stripped 6 bases from V and 2 bases from J, with 4 bases between. This CDR3 comprises 10 residues. From germline, CDR1 is DFQATT and CDR2 SNEGSKA (reference sequence). CDR3 protein: CSASNTEAFF. In DNA, the CDR3 is TGCAGTGCCTCAAACACTGAAGCTTTCTTT.

The V gene is TRBV19, the J gene TRBJ1-5; D possibly corresponds to TRBD1 (5 bases). CDR1 and CDR2 from the germline V gene are LNHDA and SQIVND (reference sequence). Trimming stripped 1 base from V and 5 bases from J, with 9 bases between. The CDR3 length is 14 residues. This CDR3 reads CASSIGGIDQPQHF. In nucleotides, the CDR3 is TGTGCCAGTAGTATAGGGGGGATCGATCAGCCCCAGCATTTT.

This rearrangement joins TRBV2 to TRBJ2-3; no firm D call. V shed 7 bases and J shed 2 bases, with 10 bases lying between them. Germline CDR1 SNHLY, CDR2 FYNNEI. The CDR3 extends over 13 amino acids. CDR3 protein: CASNIGVTDTQYF. CDR3 bases: TGTGCCAGCAATATCGGTGTCACAGATACGCAGTATTTT.

This clone has only a few counts. The rearrangement joins TRBV4-1 to TRBJ2-3, with a possible D match to TRBD2 (6 bases). This CDR3 spans 16 amino acids. Germline loops: CDR1 MGHRA, CDR2 YSYEKL. V was pared by 0 bases and J by 0 bases, with 10 bases between. Here the CDR3 DNA reads TGCGCCAGCAGCCAAGAAAGAGGGACTAGCACAGATACGCAGTATTTT. It codes for CASSQERGTSTDTQYF.

As DNA, the CDR3 is TGTGCCAGCAGTTTACCAGGGAGGGAGACCCAGTACTTC. Its protein product is CASSLPGRETQYF. The rearrangement joins TRBV28 to TRBJ2-5; possibly TRBD2 for D (6 bases). The germline gives CDR1 MDHEN, CDR2 SYDVKM. V lost 2 bases, J lost 5 bases, and 9 bases lay in between. The CDR3 extends over 13 amino acids.